The sequence of this T cell receptor (beta chain) was determined in a study of neurological immune-mediated disorders. Notes on the study in general: No CDR3 amino acid sequences recurred among expanded clones across subjects, suggesting private repertoires in all groups.

cDNA was made by 5'RACE with 10-nucleotide random UMIs. MiXCR was run by TCRdb on the 5' RACE reads, yielding one entry per CDR3 protein. This table has 45,000 to 50,000 distinct CDR3 sequences, roughly 26% appearing once. This CDR3 is built from 16 residues. V gave up 2 bases and J gave up 3 bases, with 17 bases separating them. Per germline, CDR1 MGHRA and CDR2 YSYEKL. The unsorted libraries had their origin in 2 million PBMCs stored at -80 C. At least ten counts were recorded for this clonotype. Its antigen is undetermined. Sequenced material: PBMCs. The rearrangement links TRBV4-1 to TRBJ2-7, with D unresolved. This TCR came from a woman in her 70s in good health. The chain's CDR3 is CASSQRHSLGLYEQYF. The CDR3 nucleotides are TGCGCCAGCAGCCAACGCCACAGCCTAGGTCTCTACGAGCAGTACTTC.